This T cell receptor (beta chain) originates from a study of breast tumors, draining lymph nodes, adjacent tissues. Samples came from axillary lymph nodes draining the breast cancer. Concerning this clonotype: The target antigen is unknown. The junction and the germline gene differ at one end; a read error may be behind it.

Findings and caveats of the study: Compared with lymph nodes, tumors were less diverse; compared with nontumor tissue, more. Luminal-like breast cancer showed significantly higher tumor–nontumor repertoire similarity than basal-like. Data only fit, rather than demonstrated, lymph node origin of most tumor T cells.

TCRdb reprocessed the multiplex PCR reads via MiXCR and lists one record per CDR3 protein. The repertoire holds approximately 300,000 distinct CDR3 sequences, with over 30% as singletons. This clonotype was obtained from a female donor with breast cancer. Some clones in this sample may be carry-over from other donors' samples. Specimen: axillary lymph node tissue.

The CDR3 protein is CASSVGSSYNSPPHF. The CDR3 nucleotides read TGTGCCAGCAGTGTAGGTAGCTCCTATAATTCACCCCCCCACTTT. This sequence joins TRBV7-9 and TRBJ1-6; no definite D call. This CDR3 is built from 15 residues. CDR1 SEHNR and CDR2 FQNEAQ come from the germline V gene (reference sequence).